Included here is one T cell receptor beta chain sequence, with context. The source of the sample is a study of blood T cell repertoires in COVID-19. For the study at large: Sites across the United States, Italy and Spain contributed samples from acute and convalescent COVID-19. PBMCs, B-cell-depleted T cells, or T cells provided the cDNA or gDNA that made up the material.

V was pared by 4 bases and J by 0 bases, with 4 bases of the junction left unmatched. CDR1 SQVTM and CDR2 ANQGSEA come from the germline V gene. The CDR3 length is 14 residues. Original processing methods: Scientists estimated how many nucleated cells there were by amplifying reference gene primers. Clones were read by immunoSEQ multiplex PCR, and TCRdb kept only the in-frame ones, dropping some. V and J calls and clone size follow that table, whereas D and trimming were derived from the DNA. The sample includes 200,000 to 250,000 clones, 65% to 85% seen only once; the top ten take roughly 5%. The chain recombines TRBV29-1 with TRBJ2-3, with 7 bases lining up with TRBD2. The receptor was derived from a human donor in a cohort sampled during active COVID-19. Sequencing was done on a sample of peripheral blood. The CDR3 reads CSVAGGRSTDTQYF. The CDR3 DNA sequence: TGCAGCGTTGCGGGGGGACGTAGCACAGATACGCAGTATTTT.